This T cell receptor (beta chain) was identified in a study of Ad26.COV2.S vaccination and SARS-CoV-2 variants. On the study more broadly: Enrollment placed the donor in the COV1001 Ad26.COV2.S trial arm.

Study findings and constraints: Vaccine recipients posted higher spike-specific TCR breadth than their placebo counterparts.

A word on this clone: Its target is not known.

Treatment here: 19 received Ad26.COV2.S at low or high dose, single or two shots; five or six received placebo; per-sample allocation not given. At day 63 after the first vaccine or placebo injection, samples were drawn. The sample came from a Boston adult aged 18-55 years. Germline V gives CDR1 MGHDK, CDR2 SYGVNS. The CDR3 has 12 residues. Between the trimmed V and J ends, which lost 6 bases and 8 bases, there was a span of 13 bases. Assay used: immunoSEQ multiplex PCR; TCRdb lists only in-frame clones, some missing. The sample shows roughly 380,000 clones, approximately 85% of them seen only once. The sample consisted of peripheral blood, taken in a trial of Ad26.COV2.S vaccine versus placebo. The J gene is TRBJ1-2, the V gene TRBV25-1; possibly TRBD1 for D (5 bases). The sequence was obtained from a person aged 18 to 59 who received the Ad26.COV2.S COVID-19 vaccine or a placebo. The DNA of the CDR3 is TGTGCCAGCAGGGATCGAGGGGAAGGCTACACCTTC. Translated: CASRDRGEGYTF.